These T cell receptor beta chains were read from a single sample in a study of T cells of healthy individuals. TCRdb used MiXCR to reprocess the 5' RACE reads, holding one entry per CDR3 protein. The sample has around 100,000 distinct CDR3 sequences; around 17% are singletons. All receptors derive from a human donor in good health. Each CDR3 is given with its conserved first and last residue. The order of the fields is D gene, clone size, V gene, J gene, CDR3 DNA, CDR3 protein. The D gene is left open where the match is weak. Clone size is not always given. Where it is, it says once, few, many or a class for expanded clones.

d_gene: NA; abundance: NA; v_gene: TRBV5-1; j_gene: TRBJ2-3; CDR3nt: TGCGCCAGCAGCTGGACGACTAGTGAGGGGGCCGATACGCAGTATTTT; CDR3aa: CASSWTTSEGADTQYF
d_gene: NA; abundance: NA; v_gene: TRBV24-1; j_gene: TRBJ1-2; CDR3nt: TGTGCCACCAGTCGCAGGGGAATGGACTACACCTTC; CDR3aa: CATSRRGMDYTF
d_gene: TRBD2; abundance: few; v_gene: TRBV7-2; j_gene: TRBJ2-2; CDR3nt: TGTGCCAGCAGCTTAGTATTGAGCGGGAGAGCGAACACCGGGGAGCTGTTTTTT; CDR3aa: CASSLVLSGRANTGELFF
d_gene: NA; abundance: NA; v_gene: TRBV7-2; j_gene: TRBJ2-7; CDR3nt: TGTGCCAGCAGCTTAGGGGGAGTGTGGGAGCAGTACTTC; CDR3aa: CASSLGGVWEQYF
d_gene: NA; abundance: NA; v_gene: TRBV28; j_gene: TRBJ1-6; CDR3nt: TGTGCCAGCAGTCGACCAACAGATTATAATTCACCCCTCCACTTT; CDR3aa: CASSRPTDYNSPLHF
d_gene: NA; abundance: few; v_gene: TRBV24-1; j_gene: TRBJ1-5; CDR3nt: TGTGCCACCAGTCCCGGCGGGGGGTCATTCCAGCCCCAGCATTTT; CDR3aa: CATSPGGGSFQPQHF
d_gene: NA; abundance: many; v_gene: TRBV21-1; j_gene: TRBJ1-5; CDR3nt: TGTGCCAGCAGCAAATGGGGGATCAGGCCGAAGGGCAATCAGCCCCAGCATTTT; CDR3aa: CASSKWGIRPKGNQPQHF
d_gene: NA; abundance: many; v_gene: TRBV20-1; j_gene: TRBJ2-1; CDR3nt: TGCAGTGCTAGTCCCCCCGTACTGGGAAGCTCCTACAATGAGCAGTTCTTC; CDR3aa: CSASPPVLGSSYNEQFF
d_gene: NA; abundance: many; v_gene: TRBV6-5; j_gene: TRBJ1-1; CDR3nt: TGTGCCAGCAGTCCCCGACCCTCCGGTGAAGCTTTCTTT; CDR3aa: CASSPRPSGEAFF
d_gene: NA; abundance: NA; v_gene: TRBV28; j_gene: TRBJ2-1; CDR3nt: TGTGCCAGCAGTATCGGCGGGGTTGAGCAGTTCTTC; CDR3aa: CASSIGGVEQFF
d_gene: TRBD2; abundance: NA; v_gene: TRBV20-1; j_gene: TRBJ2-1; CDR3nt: TGCAGTGCTACCCTAGCGGGAGGGCCCGATTACAATGAGCAGTTCTTC; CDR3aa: CSATLAGGPDYNEQFF
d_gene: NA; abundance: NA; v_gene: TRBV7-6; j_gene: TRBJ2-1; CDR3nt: TGTGCCAGCAGCTTTAATGGGCATGAGCAGTTCTTC; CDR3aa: CASSFNGHEQFF
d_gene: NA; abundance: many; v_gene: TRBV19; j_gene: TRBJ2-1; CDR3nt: TGTGCCAGTAGACTCTCGGGGGAAAGGGGTAATGAGCAGTTCTTC; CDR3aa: CASRLSGERGNEQFF
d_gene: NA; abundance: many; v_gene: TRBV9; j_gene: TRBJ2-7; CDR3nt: TGTGCCAGCAGCCCCCTCCAAGCTGGGCGAGAATGCTACGAGCAGTACTTC; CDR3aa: CASSPLQAGRECYEQYF
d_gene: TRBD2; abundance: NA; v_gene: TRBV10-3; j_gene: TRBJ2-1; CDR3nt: TGTGCCATCAGCCCCGGGACTAGCATGGGGAATGAGCAGTTCTTC; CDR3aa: CAISPGTSMGNEQFF
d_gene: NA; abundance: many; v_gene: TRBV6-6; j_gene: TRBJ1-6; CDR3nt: TGTGCCAGCAGTTATAGGGCAGAAACCAATTCACCCCTCCACTTT; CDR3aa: CASSYRAETNSPLHF